This T cell receptor (beta chain) was found in a study of T cell repertoires in cytomegalovirus infection. Whole-study context: Based on public TCR beta signatures, there were indications of CMV infection and of a matching HLA type.

Points from the study as a whole: CMV-specific HLA-C-restricted TCR beta clonotypes dominated the ex vivo response. Identification of carriers of CMV plus the relevant HLA was performed using cumulative public TCR beta family frequency.

V trimming: 6 bases; J trimming: 2 bases; junction bases outside the gene matches: 4. CDR3 size: 14 residues. MiXCR was run by TCRdb on the reads, yielding one entry per CDR3 protein. The table has around 740,000 distinct CDR3 sequences, approximately 34% seen once. This clonotype showed up many times. As yet, its antigen is unknown. Input material: PBMCs. The clonotype comes from a human donor in good health (CMV status not recorded). Some clones in this sample may be carry-over from other donors' samples. The chain carries TRBV12-3 or TRBV12-4 and TRBJ2-3; TRBD2 matches at 8 bases. CDR3 region: CASSGLAYTDTQYF. The CDR3, as DNA: TGTGCCAGCAGCGGACTAGCTTACACAGATACGCAGTATTTT.